This T cell receptor beta chain was captured by sequencing in a study of control samples from healthy donors and cancer patients. This table comes from immunoSEQ multiplex PCR, and its TCRdb copy is limited to in-frame clones, with some not included. The data contain about 49,000 clones, 80% to 90% of them seen just once; the ten biggest clones take up 2.8%. The sequenced sample consisted of PBMCs. This clonotype was obtained from a woman in her 50s with lung cancer.

The chain's CDR3 is CASSGYEQYF. DNA for the CDR3: TGTGCCAGCAGTGGTTACGAGCAGTACTTC. The gene calls are TRBV2 and TRBJ2-7; D not certain. CDR1 is SNHLY, CDR2 FYNNEI, per germline. The CDR3 has 10 residues. V dropped 4 bases and J dropped 4 bases, with 2 bases sitting between them.